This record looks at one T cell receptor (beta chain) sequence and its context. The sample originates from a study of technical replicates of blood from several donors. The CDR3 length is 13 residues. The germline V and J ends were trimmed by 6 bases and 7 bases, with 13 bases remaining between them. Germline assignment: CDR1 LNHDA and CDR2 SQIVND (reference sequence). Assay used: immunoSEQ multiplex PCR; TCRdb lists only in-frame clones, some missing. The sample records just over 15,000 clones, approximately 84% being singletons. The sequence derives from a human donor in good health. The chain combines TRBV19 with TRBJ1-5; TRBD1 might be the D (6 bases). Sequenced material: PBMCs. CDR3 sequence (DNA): TGTGCCAGTAGCCGGGGGGGCGGACAGCCCCAGCATTTT. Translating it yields CASSRGGGQPQHF. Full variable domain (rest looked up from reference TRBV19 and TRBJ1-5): DGGITQSPKYLFRKEGQNVTLSCEQNLNHDAMYWYRQDPGQGLRLIYYSQIVNDFQKGDIAEGYSVSREKKESFPLTVTSAQKNPTAFYLCASSRGGGQPQHFGDGTRLSIL.